Following are 29 T cell receptor beta chains from one sample sequenced in a study of response to subunit inactivated influenza vaccine. TCRdb processed the RT-PCR reads anew with MiXCR; each CDR3 protein has one entry. The sample yields around 760,000 distinct CDR3 sequences, roughly 14% seen once. The specimen comprised PBMCs from blood, sampled 14 days before vaccination. The receptor set was obtained from a man over 45 who received an inactivated influenza vaccine.

This clonotype was seen more than once but under ten times. The V and J genes are TRBV20-1 and TRBJ2-3; possibly TRBD1 for D (5 bases). Between the trimmed V and J ends, which lost 5 bases and 6 bases, there was a span of 15 bases. Germline V lookup: CDR1 DFQATT, CDR2 SNEGSKA (reference sequence). This CDR3 has 13 residues. In nucleotides, the CDR3 is TGCAGTGCTCGCAGTACAGGCCGGGATACGCAGTATTTT. It is translated as CSARSTGRDTQYF.

This clonotype was detected many times. This rearrangement joins TRBV4-2 to TRBJ2-2; the match to TRBD2 covers 8 bases. In germline, CDR1 is LGHNA, CDR2 YNFKEQ. V was pared by 4 bases and J by 5 bases, with 9 bases of the junction left unmatched. This CDR3 spans 16 amino acids. The CDR3 protein is CASSPASGRVTGELFF. The CDR3 nucleotides are TGTGCCAGCAGCCCGGCCTCCGGGAGGGTAACCGGGGAGCTGTTTTTT.

The chain is built from TRBV5-4 and TRBJ2-7, with 12 bases lining up with TRBD2. Unmatched junction bases numbered 24, after V lost 5 bases and J lost 0 bases. CDR1 is SGHNT, CDR2 YYREEE, per germline (reference sequence). This CDR3 has 22 residues. The CDR3 reads CASRQAKTPEKTSGGLSYEQYF. CDR3 sequence (DNA): TGTGCCAGCAGGCAGGCCAAAACGCCAGAAAAGACTAGCGGGGGCCTCTCCTACGAGCAGTACTTC.

The chain recombines TRBV6-5 with TRBJ2-1; 10 bases agree with TRBD2. Trimming at V came to 2 bases and at J to 3 bases, leaving 1 base not matched to a gene. CDR1 MNHEY and CDR2 SVGAGI come from the germline V gene. The CDR3 extends over 15 amino acids. The CDR3 loop is CASSYTSGDYNEQFF. CDR3 DNA sequence: TGTGCCAGCAGTTACACTAGCGGGGACTACAATGAGCAGTTCTTC.

This clonotype was seen more than once but under ten times. The chain combines TRBV10-3 with TRBJ1-1; D possibly corresponds to TRBD1 (6 bases). The V end was cut by 5 bases, the J end by 2 bases, with 12 bases between. The length of the CDR3 is 14 residues. Looked up from germline, CDR1 is ENHRY and CDR2 is SYGVKD. The CDR3 here is CAISHRDLNTEAFF. CDR3 nucleotide sequence: TGTGCCATCAGTCACAGGGATCTTAACACTGAAGCTTTCTTT.

The V and J genes are TRBV7-2 and TRBJ2-4; D gene ambiguous. Trimming pared 1 base from V and 2 bases from J, leaving 9 bases between. The CDR3 has 15 residues. Germline CDR1 SGHTA, CDR2 FQGNSA. CDR3 sequence reads: CASSLDAATKNIQYF. The CDR3 DNA is TGTGCCAGCAGCTTAGACGCAGCTACCAAAAACATTCAGTACTTC.

This clonotype has at least ten counts. The rearrangement links TRBV11-2 to TRBJ1-1; D is uncertain. The CDR3 extends over 14 amino acids. V lost 5 bases to trimming and J lost 11 bases, with 21 bases between them. Per germline, CDR1 SGHAT and CDR2 FQNNGV. The CDR3 spells CASSHLTYTREAFF. CDR3 DNA: TGTGCCAGCAGCCATCTCACCTATACCCGGGAGGCTTTCTTT.

The rearrangement uses TRBV6-5 and TRBJ2-2; tentatively, D is TRBD1 or TRBD2 (5 bases each). Per the germline V gene, CDR1 is MNHEY and CDR2 is SVGAGI. V was pared by 2 bases and J by 6 bases, with 13 bases between. The CDR3 has 15 residues. The CDR3 protein is CASSYMGEIPGELFF. In nucleotides, the CDR3 is TGTGCCAGCAGTTACATGGGGGAGATCCCCGGGGAGCTGTTTTTT.

This chain links TRBV20-1 with TRBJ2-3; the D is unclear. This CDR3 has 15 residues. CDR1 is DFQATT, CDR2 SNEGSKA, per germline (reference sequence). V shed 3 bases and J shed 0 bases, with 13 bases lying between them. CDR3 DNA sequence: TGCAGTGCTAGTAGCTTTCAGTTTAGCACAGATACGCAGTATTTT. It yields the protein CSASSFQFSTDTQYF.

Concerning this clonotype: A single base separates this from a much larger clone, so it may be a read error. V gene TRBV5-1 combines with J gene TRBJ2-5; D possibly corresponds to TRBD2 (5 bases). The closer fit of TRBJ2-1 to the DNA end suggests the J call may be wrong. Germline CDR1 SGHRS, CDR2 YFSETQ. The CDR3 is 15 amino acids. CDR3 sequence (DNA): TGCGCCAGCAGCTTGGCGGGAATCCCTCAAGAGACCCAGTTCTTC. This codes for CASSLAGIPQETQFF.

This clonotype was seen a single time. This sequence joins TRBV2 and TRBJ2-3; possible D gene TRBD2, 5 bases. Trimming took 0 bases from V and 6 from J, leaving 10 bases between them. The V gene's germline CDR1 is SNHLY and CDR2 FYNNEI. The CDR3 sequence is 14 residues long. CDR3 nucleotide sequence: TGTGCCAGCAGTGAAGCGGGAAGAGGGGATACGCAGTATTTT. This sequence encodes CASSEAGRGDTQYF.

This clonotype was counted ten times or more. The J gene is TRBJ1-2, the V gene TRBV5-1, with D possibly matching TRBD1 (5 bases). Germline V gene data show CDR1 as SGHRS and CDR2 as YFSETQ. Trimming stripped 4 bases from V and 6 bases from J, with 16 bases between. There are 14 residues in the CDR3. CDR3 protein: CASSRAGTENGYTF. The CDR3 DNA is TGCGCCAGCAGCCGAGCCGGGACTGAGAATGGCTACACCTTC. Together with reference TRBV5-1 and TRBJ1-2, the CDR3 gives the full variable domain: KAGVTQTPRYLIKTRGQQVTLSCSPISGHRSVSWYQQTPGQGLQFLFEYFSETQRNKGNFPGRFSGRQFSNSRSEMNVSTLELGDSALYLCASSRAGTENGYTFGSGTRLTVV.

The chain joins TRBV5-1 to TRBJ2-2; 10 nucleotides line up with TRBD2. J lost 5 bases, V lost 2 bases, and 6 bases had no gene match. The CDR3 sequence is 16 residues long. The germline gives CDR1 SGHRS, CDR2 YFSETQ. The CDR3 region is CASSFTTSGATGELFF. DNA for the CDR3: TGCGCCAGCAGCTTTACTACTAGCGGGGCTACCGGGGAGCTGTTTTTT.

This clonotype was detected a few times. The chain uses TRBV7-7 and TRBJ2-1; 7 bases are shared with TRBD1. This CDR3 comprises 14 residues. Germline assignment: CDR1 SSHAT and CDR2 FNYEAQ (reference sequence). The V and J ends lost 5 bases and 9 bases, in that order; junction bases with no gene match: 10. The CDR3, as DNA: TGTGCCAGCAGCGACCGACAGGGCCCGGGTGAGCAGTTCTTC. Its translation: CASSDRQGPGEQFF. Full variable domain (remainder filled in from reference TRBV7-7 and TRBJ2-1): GAGVSQSPRYKVTKRGQDVTLRCDPISSHATLYWYQQALGQGPEFLTYFNYEAQPDKSGLPSDRFSAERPEGSISTLTIQRTEQRDSAMYRCASSDRQGPGEQFFGPGTRLTVL.

This clonotype was seen a handful of times. This chain joins TRBV20-1 and TRBJ2-7, with 11 nucleotides matching TRBD1. With V trimmed by 5 bases and J by 6 bases, 6 bases remained unmatched. The CDR3 runs to 13 residues. Germline V CDR1 and CDR2: DFQATT, SNEGSKA (reference sequence). The CDR3 loop is CSALGQGGFEQYF. CDR3 nucleotides: TGCAGTGCTCTGGGACAGGGGGGATTCGAGCAGTACTTC.

This clonotype has just a few counts. The chain couples TRBV11-2 to TRBJ2-2, with 7 bases fitting TRBD1. CDR1 and CDR2 (germline): SGHAT, FQNNGV. Trimming cost V 6 bases and J 2 bases; bases outside gene matches: 12. This CDR3 comprises 17 residues. The CDR3 nucleotides read TGTGCCAGCAGACCTAACGGACAGGCGATTAACACCGGGGAGCTGTTTTTT. This gives the protein CASRPNGQAINTGELFF. Based on the CDR3 plus reference TRBV11-2 and TRBJ2-2, the full variable domain is EAGVAQSPRYKIIEKRQSVAFWCNPISGHATLYWYQQILGQGPKLLIQFQNNGVVDDSQLPKDRFSAERLKGVDSTLKIQPAKLEDSAVYLCASRPNGQAINTGELFFGEGSRLTVL.

This sequence joins TRBV6-2 or TRBV6-3 and TRBJ2-7, with 8 bases fitting TRBD1. The CDR3 contains 14 residues. After removal of 2 bases from V and 3 bases from J, the junction contained 3 bases not matched to a gene. Germline V gene lookup returns CDR1 MNHEY and CDR2 SVGEGT. CDR3 DNA: TGTGCCAGCAGTTACGGTGGACAGGGCTACGAGCAGTACTTC. Its translation is CASSYGGQGYEQYF.

This chain joins TRBV6-2 or TRBV6-3 and TRBJ2-1, with TRBD2 as a possible D gene (5 bases). Trimming removed 5 bases at V and 0 bases at J, with 11 bases between. CDR3 length: 15 amino acids. Looked up from germline, CDR1 is MNHEY and CDR2 is SVGEGT. The CDR3 bases are TGTGCCAGCAGTCCAGACTACAGCTCCTACAATGAGCAGTTCTTC. Translated: CASSPDYSSYNEQFF.

This clonotype was seen only a few times. The chain is built from TRBV4-1 and TRBJ2-3; 12 bases map to TRBD1. Germline values: CDR1 MGHRA, CDR2 YSYEKL. There are 15 residues in the CDR3. The trim removed 3 bases at V and 7 bases at J, leaving 5 bases unmatched. The CDR3, as DNA: TGCGCCAGCAGCCAGCGGGACAGGGGGCGGCATACGCAGTATTTT. Its translation is CASSQRDRGRHTQYF.

This clonotype has just a few counts. The V gene is TRBV24-1, the J gene TRBJ2-7; the match to TRBD1 covers 7 bases. There are 17 residues in the CDR3. Germline CDR1 and CDR2: KGHDR and SFDVKD. Trimming removed 5 bases from V and 3 bases from J; junction bases left unmatched: 15. Here the CDR3 DNA reads TGTGCCACCAGTGTCCGAGAGGGGGCTCCGCTAAACTACGAGCAGTACTTC. This sequence encodes CATSVREGAPLNYEQYF.

This clonotype was observed a handful of times. The J gene is TRBJ1-6, the V gene TRBV12-3 or TRBV12-4; D is perhaps TRBD1 (5 bases). V was trimmed by 1 base and J by 9 bases, leaving 10 bases between them. This CDR3 contains 14 residues. CDR3 region: CASSLEGFLSPLHF. The CDR3 DNA reads TGTGCCAGCAGTTTAGAGGGGTTCCTTTCACCCCTCCACTTT.

The chain uses TRBV27 and TRBJ2-1; TRBD2 matches 9 bases. V shed 3 bases and J 7 bases; nucleotides not matched to a gene: 10. The CDR3 length is 16 residues. Germline V lookup: CDR1 MNHEY, CDR2 SMNVEV (reference sequence). The CDR3 region has the DNA TGTGCCAGCAGTTTCCTCGAGTTAGCGGGAGTGAATGAGCAGTTCTTC. Its translation is CASSFLELAGVNEQFF.

This chain uses TRBV10-3 with TRBJ2-1; 13 bases align to TRBD2. This CDR3 spans 15 amino acids. Germline CDR1 is ENHRY and CDR2 is SYGVKD. Losses at the gene ends were 4 bases for V and 6 bases for J; bases not matched to a gene: 3. The CDR3 sequence: CAISGTSGRGNEQFF. The CDR3 DNA sequence: TGTGCCATCAGTGGGACTAGCGGGAGAGGCAATGAGCAGTTCTTC.

In this sample, this clonotype turned up a few times. The CDR3 is CASSESLGGANVLTF. In DNA form, the CDR3 reads TGTGCCAGCAGTGAAAGCCTGGGGGGCGCCAACGTCCTGACTTTC. The chain employs TRBV6-1 and TRBJ2-6; D assignment may be TRBD1 or TRBD2 (6 bases each). The V end was cut by 2 bases, the J end by 7 bases, with 12 bases between. Germline assignment: CDR1 MNHNS and CDR2 SASEGT. CDR3 length equals 15 residues.

The chain employs TRBV20-1 and TRBJ2-5; D unresolved. This CDR3 spans 13 amino acids. The germline gives CDR1 DFQATT, CDR2 SNEGSKA (reference sequence). Trimming took 5 bases from V and 2 from J, leaving 12 bases between them. The CDR3 region has the DNA TGCAGTGCTCGGCGCCCAAATCAAGAGACCCAGTACTTC. It codes for CSARRPNQETQYF.

The rearrangement links TRBV30 to TRBJ2-7; 11 bases match TRBD1. Germline CDR1 is GTSNPN and CDR2 is SVGIG (reference sequence). The CDR3 consists of 14 residues. For the CDR3, the DNA is TGTGCTTCCCAATCCGGGACAGGGGGAAGCGAGCAGTACTTC. Amino acids: CASQSGTGGSEQYF.

The chain has TRBV20-1 and TRBJ2-1; 10 bases match TRBD1. The junction had 9 bases not matched to a gene; V was cut back by 5 bases and J by 8 bases. This CDR3 spans 14 amino acids. The germline CDR1 and CDR2 sequences are DFQATT and SNEGSKA (reference sequence). The CDR3 DNA is TGCAGTGCTGACCCCGGGACAGGGGCCGATGAGCAGTTCTTC. Its translation is CSADPGTGADEQFF.

This clonotype was recorded many times. The chain recombines TRBV2 with TRBJ2-6, with no clear D. The CDR3 has 17 amino acids. The germline V gene encodes CDR1 SNHLY and CDR2 FYNNEI. The V end lost 5 bases, the J end lost 0 bases, and 14 bases lay between the germline ends. The CDR3 region has the DNA TGTGCCAGCAGTCCCGTGAGCCGGTTCTCTGGGGCCAACGTCCTGACTTTC. This encodes CASSPVSRFSGANVLTF. The full variable domain, with the rest looked up from reference TRBV2 and TRBJ2-6, is EPEVTQTPSHQVTQMGQEVILRCVPISNHLYFYWYRQILGQKVEFLVSFYNNEISEKSEIFDDQFSVERPDGSNFTLKIRSTKLEDSAMYFCASSPVSRFSGANVLTFGAGSRLTVL.

This clonotype was seen a few times. V and J are TRBV7-9 and TRBJ1-2; D is unresolved. This CDR3 spans 12 amino acids. Trimming cost V 4 bases and J 3 bases, with 6 bases left between them. Germline lookup yields CDR1 SEHNR and CDR2 FQNEAQ (reference sequence). CDR3 nucleotides: TGTGCCAGCAGCTCCGCCCACTATGGCTACACCTTC. This encodes CASSSAHYGYTF.